The subject of this entry is one T cell receptor beta chain. This sample is part of a study of blood T cell repertoires in COVID-19. The overall study: Italy, Spain and the United States were the sources of the convalescent and acute COVID-19 samples. The cDNA or gDNA used as material had been derived from T cells, B-cell-depleted T cells, or PBMCs.

The CDR3 extends over 15 amino acids. Germline CDR1 is KGHDR and CDR2 is SFDVKD. Trimming cost V 3 bases and J 7 bases; bases outside gene matches: 5. Authors' analysis steps: Cell counts per sample came from amplifying reference gene primers. Generated by immunoSEQ multiplex PCR, the TCRdb table keeps only in-frame clones and is missing some. The V and J calls and the clone size are those of that table, but D and trimming were determined from the DNA. The top ten hold around 5.2% of the sample, which has about 120,000 clones, approximately 74% seen once. This chain uses TRBV24-1 with TRBJ2-1; 10 bases match TRBD2. The receptor was isolated from a man aged 55 to 70 with acute or convalescent COVID-19. The sequenced material came from peripheral blood. Here the CDR3 reads CATSDPSGSRNEQFF. The CDR3 coding sequence is TGTGCCACCAGTGATCCTAGCGGGAGTAGAAATGAGCAGTTCTTC.